The 7 T cell receptor beta chains below were found in one sample sequenced in a study of blood T cell repertoires in COVID-19. Only in-frame clones appear in the TCRdb table, and some are missing; sequencing was by immunoSEQ multiplex PCR. The sample records roughly 200,000 clones, 65% to 90% being singletons. The sequenced material came from PBMCs or T cells enriched from blood (not recorded which). The receptors derive from a woman in her sixties with acute COVID-19.

This clone has just a few counts. The chain joins TRBV9 to TRBJ1-4; D uncertain. Deletions cut 5 bases from V and 2 bases from J, with 19 bases between. The germline gives CDR1 SGDLS, CDR2 YYNGEE. The CDR3 extends over 17 amino acids. CDR3 sequence: CASSGGPRRSTNEKLFF. In DNA, the CDR3 is TGTGCCAGCAGTGGAGGGCCCCGACGAAGCACTAATGAAAAACTGTTTTTT.

The J gene is TRBJ2-2, the V gene TRBV7-9; TRBD2 agrees at 12 bases. J gave up 3 bases and V 1 base, and 6 bases lay outside the gene matches. The CDR3 spans 18 residues. Germline CDR1 reads SEHNR; CDR2 reads FQNEAQ (reference sequence). DNA for the CDR3: TGTGCCAGCAGCTTAGGGGACAGACTAGCGGGAGACACCGGGGAGCTGTTTTTT. Its protein is CASSLGDRLAGDTGELFF.

The chain uses TRBV5-4 and TRBJ1-2; the match to TRBD1 covers 7 bases. J was trimmed by 3 bases and V by 4 bases; bases with no gene match: 3. This CDR3 spans 13 amino acids. From germline, CDR1 is SGHNT and CDR2 YYREEE (reference sequence). CDR3 DNA sequence: TGTGCCAGCAGCAGGGGGCTGGACTATGGCTACACCTTC. Its protein is CASSRGLDYGYTF.

The rearrangement links TRBV7-2 to TRBJ1-5; D remains ambiguous. V lost 4 bases, J lost 6 bases, and 13 bases lay in between. CDR1 SGHTA and CDR2 FQGNSA come from the germline V gene. CDR3 length equals 14 residues. CDR3 bases: TGTGCCAGCAGCTCCCGGACGGGGAGTCAGCCCCAGCATTTT. Translating it yields CASSSRTGSQPQHF.

The chain recombines TRBV2 with TRBJ2-5; tentatively, D is TRBD2 (6 bases). The germline gives CDR1 SNHLY, CDR2 FYNNEI. The CDR3 is made up of 12 amino acids. Trimming removed 6 bases at V and 2 bases at J, with 7 bases between. The CDR3 sequence: CASSSGQETQYF. The CDR3 DNA reads as TGTGCCAGCAGCAGCGGGCAAGAGACCCAGTACTTC.

The chain links TRBV4-1 to TRBJ2-7, with 9 bases aligning to TRBD1. The V gene end was trimmed by 2 bases and the J gene end by 4 bases; junction bases not matched to a gene: 6. Germline V lookup: CDR1 MGHRA, CDR2 YSYEKL. CDR3 length: 15 residues. Written as DNA, the CDR3 is TGCGCCAGCAGCCAATTGGGGACAGGGAGATACGAGCAGTACTTC. Encoded protein: CASSQLGTGRYEQYF.

The gene calls are TRBV11-3 and TRBJ1-6; D is unclear. The CDR3 loop spans 13 amino acids. Germline CDR1 is SGHNT and CDR2 is YENEEA. Trimming left V 5 bases short and J 5 bases short, with 7 bases between. The chain's CDR3 is CASSRDNNSPLHF. CDR3 nucleotide sequence: TGTGCCAGCAGCCGGGATAATAATTCACCCCTCCACTTT.